A selection of T cell receptor beta chains follows, all from one sample in a study of regulatory T cells in long-lasting Graves disease. TCRdb re-derived calls from the multiplex PCR reads in MiXCR, one entry per CDR3 protein. The repertoire has hundreds of thousands of distinct CDR3 sequences, 20% to 25% of them found once; the top ten carry more than 13%. The sequences come from peripheral blood mononuclear cells (PBMCs), collected when the disease was refractory, from a patient treated with antithyroid drugs. These receptors were taken from a female donor with Graves disease. Both conserved end residues are part of each CDR3. A D gene is named only where the DNA matches it firmly. Size is omitted from some rows. Given values are once, few, many or a class for expanded clones.

d_gene: .; v_gene: TRBV11-2; j_gene: TRBJ2-7; abundance: many; CDR3aa: CASGMGPSYEQYF; CDR3nt: TGTGCCAGCGGAATGGGTCCCTCCTACGAGCAGTACTTC
d_gene: TRBD2; v_gene: TRBV11-2; j_gene: TRBJ2-5; abundance: many; CDR3aa: CASSPRTSAETQYF; CDR3nt: TGTGCCAGCAGCCCCCGGACTAGCGCGGAGACCCAGTACTTC
d_gene: .; v_gene: TRBV18; j_gene: TRBJ1-1; abundance: .; CDR3aa: CASSRNLDTMNTEAFF; CDR3nt: TGTGCCAGCTCACGAAACTTGGACACGATGAACACTGAAGCTTTCTTT
d_gene: .; v_gene: TRBV15; j_gene: TRBJ2-5; abundance: many; CDR3aa: CATSRAWGPEETQYF; CDR3nt: TGTGCCACCAGCAGGGCGTGGGGGCCAGAAGAGACCCAGTACTTC
d_gene: TRBD2; v_gene: TRBV19; j_gene: TRBJ2-5; abundance: many; CDR3aa: CASSKRDQETQYF; CDR3nt: TGTGCCAGTAGTAAGCGGGATCAAGAGACCCAGTACTTC
d_gene: TRBD2; v_gene: TRBV29-1; j_gene: TRBJ2-2; abundance: .; CDR3aa: CSVEGGGRAADGELFF; CDR3nt: TGCAGCGTTGAAGGGGGTGGGAGGGCTGCTGACGGGGAGCTGTTTTTT
d_gene: TRBD1; v_gene: TRBV28; j_gene: TRBJ2-5; abundance: many; CDR3aa: CASSFQGASKTQYF; CDR3nt: TGTGCCAGCAGTTTTCAGGGGGCATCGAAGACCCAGTACTTC
d_gene: .; v_gene: TRBV7-9; j_gene: TRBJ2-5; abundance: many; CDR3aa: CASSSTGTNSKETQYF; CDR3nt: TGTGCCAGCAGCTCGACCGGGACAAACTCCAAAGAGACCCAGTACTTC
d_gene: TRBD2; v_gene: TRBV5-1; j_gene: TRBJ2-1; abundance: few; CDR3aa: CASSLAGLAGGYNEQFF; CDR3nt: TGTGCCAGCAGCTTGGCTGGACTAGCGGGTGGGTACAATGAGCAGTTCTTC
d_gene: TRBD1; v_gene: TRBV7-9; j_gene: TRBJ2-7; abundance: few; CDR3aa: CASSRRTGGRDSYEQYF; CDR3nt: TGTGCCAGCAGCAGACGGACAGGGGGTAGGGACTCCTACGAGCAGTACTTC